This T cell receptor (beta chain) appears in the sequencing data of a study of shared clonotypes between healthy human individuals. Study-wide background: CD4 naive cells filled three plates per donor, CD4 memory three, CD8 naive two and CD8 memory one.

Generated by immunoSEQ multiplex PCR, the TCRdb table keeps only in-frame clones and is missing some. The profile shows about 2,100,000 clones, just over 90% of them singletons. Naive-designated CD8 cells lacked CD45RO, were positively enriched for CCR7, and omitted terminally differentiated effector memory CD45RA+ cells. Free of recent acute infections or vaccinations, the donors were healthy HIV-negative adults. Germline V gene lookup returns CDR1 SGHVS and CDR2 FQNEAQ. The CDR3 covers 17 residues. Trimming cost V 5 bases and J 4 bases; bases outside gene matches: 10. The V gene is TRBV7-8, the J gene TRBJ1-5, with 11 bases fitting TRBD1. The sequenced sample consisted of naive CD8+ T cells from PBMCs. The source of this sequence is a man between 18 and 29 years old in good health. Some clones in this sample may be carry-over from other donors' samples. The CDR3 sequence is CASSLGQGVFWNQPQHF. CDR3 in DNA: TGTGCCAGCAGCCTGGGACAGGGGGTTTTTTGGAATCAGCCCCAGCATTTT. The full variable domain, completed using reference TRBV7-8 and TRBJ1-5, is GAGVSQSPRYKVAKRGQDVALRCDPISGHVSLFWYQQALGQGPEFLTYFQNEAQLDKSGLPSDRFFAERPEGSVSTLKIQRTQQEDSAVYLCASSLGQGVFWNQPQHFGDGTRLSIL.